This T cell receptor (beta chain) was identified during a study of control samples from healthy donors and cancer patients. Sequencing was performed with immunoSEQ multiplex PCR; in TCRdb, only in-frame clones are kept and a portion is missing. Of about 61,000 clones in the sample, around 90% are singletons; the top ten hold nearly 6%. CDR3 length: 15 residues. Trimming removed 3 bases from V and 9 bases from J; junction bases left unmatched: 6. Germline V gene lookup returns CDR1 SGDLS and CDR2 YYNGEE. The rearrangement joins TRBV9 to TRBJ2-1; 13 bases are a match to TRBD2. This receptor was obtained from a man in his sixties with colorectal cancer. The sequencing input was PBMCs. For the CDR3, the DNA is TGTGCCAGCAGCGGACGACTAGCGGGGGGACGTGAGCAGTTCTTC. This sequence encodes CASSGRLAGGREQFF.